The T cell receptor beta chain under discussion was sequenced for a study of T cells in Graves' hyperthyroidism and ophthalmopathy. As for the study in general: Before treatment of any kind, peripheral blood was taken at initial diagnosis.

The CDR3 totals 18 residues. Germline CDR1 SQVTM, CDR2 ANQGSEA. J gave up 1 base and V 0 bases, and 12 bases lay outside the gene matches. Graves' hyperthyroidism is called stable when ophthalmopathy does not progress within 18 months. This clonotype has a count of ten or more. Amplified TCR beta CDR3 regions derived from RNA transcripts. The TCR CDR3 was amplified in a first-round RT-PCR using the HTBI primer set. TCRdb fed the multiplex PCR reads into MiXCR, producing one record per CDR3 protein. The data contain about 570,000 distinct CDR3 sequences, 12% to 15% of them singletons. The V call is TRBV29-1, the J call TRBJ2-1; 7 bases line up with TRBD2. The receptor was derived from a woman between 40 and 50 years old with Graves' hyperthyroidism. Specimen: blood. For the CDR3, the DNA is TGCAGCGTTGAAGATCCCTTGGGGGGGAGGAGGTCCTACAATGAGCAGTTCTTC. It codes for CSVEDPLGGRRSYNEQFF.